These 18 T cell receptor beta chains were all obtained from the same sample, sequenced in a study of vaccination and CD4 T cells after COVID-19. Treatment: approximately 9-day PBMC culture with coronavirus spike peptide pools or control peptides (ViraFEST assay). The antigens of these receptors remain unknown. Oncomine TCR Beta short-read sequencing was applied to DNA from cultured CD4+ T cells. TCRdb reprocessed the PCR reads via MiXCR and lists one record per CDR3 protein. There are around 11,000 distinct CDR3 sequences in the sample; about 61% occur only once, and 20% to 30% lies in the top ten. The sequenced sample was CD4+ T cells from blood, cultured in vitro, obtained before SARS-CoV-2 vaccination. These receptors came from a human donor who had recovered from COVID-19.

V usage is TRBV9 and J usage is TRBJ1-1; 7 bases map to TRBD1. V dropped 4 bases and J dropped 4; count of bases not matched to a gene: 10. The CDR3 length is 15 residues. The germline V gene encodes CDR1 SGDLS and CDR2 YYNGEE. For the CDR3, the DNA is TGTGCCAGCAGCTTCGAGGGGGCGGGTGGCACTGAAGCTTTCTTT. Translating it yields CASSFEGAGGTEAFF.

This clonotype was counted only a few times. The chain carries TRBV5-4 and TRBJ2-2; 10 positions agree with TRBD1. CDR1 is SGHNT, CDR2 YYREEE, per germline (reference sequence). The trim removed 1 base at V and 1 base at J, leaving 1 base unmatched. The CDR3 contains 16 residues. In DNA form, the CDR3 reads TGTGCCAGCAGCTTGCGGGACAGGGGGAACACCGGGGAGCTGTTTTTT. Translated: CASSLRDRGNTGELFF.

The chain links TRBV4-2 to TRBJ2-7; D remains ambiguous. From germline, CDR1 is LGHNA and CDR2 YNFKEQ. This CDR3 is 15 amino acids long. V shed 0 bases and J shed 1 base, with 10 bases lying between them. The CDR3 DNA sequence: TGTGCCAGCAGCCAAGAGGGCAGCCTATCCTACGAGCAGTACTTC. Translating gives CASSQEGSLSYEQYF.

This sequence joins TRBV6-5 and TRBJ2-2; no reliable D call. The CDR3 has 19 residues. The germline V gene encodes CDR1 MNHEY and CDR2 SVGAGI. V shed 4 bases and J shed 0 bases, with 21 bases lying between them. The CDR3 spells CASSWRYGLSYANTGELFF. As DNA, the CDR3 is TGTGCCAGCAGTTGGCGGTACGGCCTATCTTACGCGAACACCGGGGAGCTGTTTTTT.

This chain connects TRBV24-1 to TRBJ2-7, with TRBD2 matching 7 bases. J lost 2 bases, V lost 9 bases, and 6 bases had no gene match. The CDR3 has 13 amino acids. CDR1 and CDR2 (germline): KGHDR, SFDVKD. CDR3 DNA sequence: TGTGCCACCTCGGCGGGAGCGCCCTACGAGCAGTACTTC. Amino acids: CATSAGAPYEQYF.

The rearrangement links TRBV6-2 or TRBV6-3 to TRBJ2-7, with unresolved D. In germline, CDR1 is MNHEY, CDR2 SVGEGT. The CDR3 consists of 12 residues. V was trimmed by 8 bases and J by 1 base, leaving 9 bases between them. CDR3 sequence (DNA): TGTGCCAGCCAATCGACTTCCTACGAGCAGTACTTC. As protein: CASQSTSYEQYF.

The genes are TRBV7-2 and TRBJ2-5; perhaps TRBD1 as D (6 bases). The CDR3 is made up of 15 amino acids. Germline values: CDR1 SGHTA, CDR2 FQGNSA. V was trimmed by 5 bases and J by 3 bases, leaving 16 bases between them. In DNA form, the CDR3 reads TGTGCCAGCAGCCCGGGGCTCTCAGGGGAAGAGACCCAGTACTTC. Translated, it gives CASSPGLSGEETQYF.

The rearrangement uses TRBV10-3 and TRBJ1-1; D gene unclear. The ends were cut back, 4 bases at V and 1 base at J, with 22 bases in the middle. Germline loops: CDR1 ENHRY, CDR2 SYGVKD. The CDR3 spans 18 residues. CDR3 DNA: TGTGCCATCAGTGTTTACGACGGGAAGTTATTTAGGAACACTGAAGCTTTCTTT. This gives the protein CAISVYDGKLFRNTEAFF.

The V and J genes are TRBV20-1 and TRBJ2-7; unclear D gene. CDR3 length: 17 residues. Germline loops: CDR1 DFQATT, CDR2 SNEGSKA (reference sequence). Trimming cost V 2 bases and J 1 base, with 21 bases left between them. CDR3 DNA: TGCAGTGCTAGATCCAAAGCACCGGGCTTTAAGTCCTACGAGCAGTACTTC. Translated, it gives CSARSKAPGFKSYEQYF.

A few counts support this clonotype. This chain uses TRBV10-3 with TRBJ2-6; tentatively, D is TRBD1 (5 bases). Germline CDR1 is ENHRY and CDR2 is SYGVKD. Trimming pared 2 bases from V and 4 bases from J, leaving 6 bases between. This CDR3 region has 14 residues. In DNA form, the CDR3 reads TGTGCCATCAGTGAGGGGGCGGGGGCCAACGTCCTGACTTTC. Amino acid sequence: CAISEGAGANVLTF.

The gene calls are TRBV4-3 and TRBJ2-7; a weak D match, TRBD1 (6 bases). Trimming pared 11 bases from V and 2 bases from J, leaving 22 bases between. The germline V gene has CDR1 LGHNA and CDR2 YSLEER. This CDR3 has 15 amino acids. The CDR3 loop is CARSNGAGEPYEQYF. The CDR3 region has the DNA TGCGCCCGATCAAACGGGGCAGGGGAACCCTACGAGCAGTACTTC.

This chain uses TRBV20-1 with TRBJ1-5; tentative D call: TRBD1 (5 bases). The germline CDR1 and CDR2 sequences are DFQATT and SNEGSKA (reference sequence). Trimming shortened V by 0 bases and J by 6 bases, and 24 bases separated the two germline ends. This CDR3 spans 18 amino acids. This CDR3 is CSARDGGRRHREAQPQHF. The CDR3 nucleotides are TGCAGTGCTAGAGATGGGGGAAGGAGACATAGGGAAGCTCAGCCCCAGCATTTT.

V and J are TRBV6-2 or TRBV6-3 and TRBJ2-6, with TRBD2 as a possible D gene (6 bases). The CDR3 sequence is 16 residues long. The V gene's germline CDR1 is MNHEY and CDR2 SVGEGT. Trimming took 5 bases from V and 2 from J, leaving 13 bases between them. DNA of the CDR3: TGTGCCAGCAGTACCGAAATAGCGGCTGGGGCCAACGTCCTGACTTTC. This translates into CASSTEIAAGANVLTF.

The J gene is TRBJ1-1, the V gene TRBV5-1; 7 nucleotides match TRBD1. Losses at the gene ends were 7 bases for V and 0 bases for J; bases not matched to a gene: 12. The germline gives CDR1 SGHRS, CDR2 YFSETQ. The CDR3 covers 16 residues. This chain's CDR3 is CASSPPGTALNTEAFF. The CDR3 nucleotides are TGCGCCAGCTCCCCCCCCGGGACAGCTTTGAACACTGAAGCTTTCTTT.

The J gene is TRBJ2-1, the V gene TRBV20-1; D is perhaps TRBD2 (5 bases). The DNA end favors TRBJ2-7, so the J call may be wrong. CDR1 and CDR2 from the germline V gene are DFQATT and SNEGSKA (reference sequence). CDR3 size: 11 residues. This CDR3 is CSARLSYEQYF. The CDR3 nucleotides are TGCAGTGCCAGACTATCCTACGAGCAGTACTTC.

The chain recombines TRBV6-5 with TRBJ2-7, with D perhaps matching TRBD1 (5 bases). Trimming removed 0 bases at V and 7 bases at J, with 16 bases between. CDR1 and CDR2 (germline): MNHEY, SVGAGI. The CDR3 is made up of 15 amino acids. The DNA for the CDR3 is TGTGCCAGCAGTTACTCGAGCCCAGGGTGGTCTGAGCAGTACTTC. This gives the protein CASSYSSPGWSEQYF.

This chain uses TRBV6-1 with TRBJ1-5; D ambiguous. Per the germline V gene, CDR1 is MNHNS and CDR2 is SASEGT. The CDR3 totals 15 residues. With 2 bases removed from V and 3 bases from J, the gap between germline ends came to 11 bases. CDR3 amino acids: CASSELSEANQPQHF. In DNA form, the CDR3 reads TGTGCCAGCAGTGAACTCTCGGAGGCCAATCAGCCCCAGCATTTT.

V and J are TRBV15 and TRBJ2-5; TRBD1 might be the D (5 bases). The germline gives CDR1 LNHNV, CDR2 YYDKDF (reference sequence). The V and J ends lost 1 base and 2 bases respectively, with 11 bases between them. This CDR3 has 15 amino acids. CDR3 in DNA: TGTGCCACCAGCAGAGTGGTTACAGGTCAAGAGACCCAGTACTTC. This gives the protein CATSRVVTGQETQYF.